This record covers a single T cell receptor (beta chain). The antigen remains undetermined. Other DNA sequences from this sample encode an identical CDR3 as well. Nominally healthy donors provided the samples, though records likely missed some immune exposures. The data stem from a study of cytomegalovirus exposure and HLA in healthy donors. Study as a whole: Some 85 million unique TCRs, all from HLA-typed donors, were included in an early release of the data. General study results and limits: Cytomegalovirus status was reportedly diagnosed by the classifier with high specificity and sensitivity. It was taken for granted in presence/absence analyses that sequencing depth across donors was roughly uniform.

The PCR had 60 Vbeta and 13 Jbeta primers. TCRdb keeps only in-frame clones here, not all; method: immunoSEQ multiplex PCR. Of under 200,000 clones listed, around 80% are singletons. The CDR3 totals 15 residues. Trimming took 2 bases from V and 0 from J, leaving 9 bases between them. CDR1 and CDR2 (germline): SGDLS, YYNGEE. This TCR was sampled from a woman in her forties or fifties in good health and CMV-seropositive. The chain recombines TRBV9 with TRBJ2-1; TRBD2 is a possible D gene (5 bases). What was sequenced was PBMCs. CDR3 residues: CASSVSGSSYNEQFF. The CDR3 region has the DNA TGTGCCAGCAGCGTTTCGGGGAGCTCCTACAATGAGCAGTTCTTC.